The 30 T cell receptor beta chains below were found in one sample sequenced in a study of blood T cell repertoires in COVID-19. TCRdb's copy holds only in-frame clones and misses some; the assay was immunoSEQ multiplex PCR. Among 40,000 to 55,000 clones, about 82% were seen once, and the ten largest hold roughly 14%. Specimen: peripheral blood. The source of these receptors is a human donor in a cohort sampled during active COVID-19.

Turning to this clone: Compared with germline, one end of the junction differs, possibly owing to a read error. This chain links TRBV24-1 with TRBJ1-3; tentatively, D is TRBD1 (6 bases). The CDR3 is 17 residues long. Germline values: CDR1 KGHDR, CDR2 SFDVKD. The DNA of the CDR3 is TGTGCCATCAGTGCCCCTGGGCGGGGGCTGGCTGGAAACACCATATATTTT. It translates to CAISAPGRGLAGNTIYF.

The rearrangement links TRBV29-1 to TRBJ1-2; TRBD1 matches 7 bases. J lost 8 bases, V lost 4 bases, and 7 bases had no gene match. The CDR3 covers 12 residues. Germline CDR1 SQVTM, CDR2 ANQGSEA. The CDR3 loop is CSVADRVGGYTF. The CDR3 nucleotides are TGCAGCGTTGCCGACAGGGTGGGAGGCTACACCTTC. Complete variable domain (other parts from reference TRBV29-1 and TRBJ1-2): SAVISQKPSRDICQRGTSLTIQCQVDSQVTMMFWYRQQPGQSLTLIATANQGSEATYESGFVIDKFPISRPNLTFSTLTVSNMSPEDSSIYLCSVADRVGGYTFGSGTRLTVV.

CDR3 region: CASSLTGGIGYGYTF. Written as DNA, the CDR3 is TGTGCCAGCAGTTTAACAGGGGGCATTGGCTATGGCTACACCTTC. The J gene is TRBJ1-2, the V gene TRBV27, with 9 positions matching TRBD1. The CDR3 consists of 15 residues. Germline V lookup: CDR1 MNHEY, CDR2 SMNVEV (reference sequence). The V and J ends lost 2 bases and 4 bases, in that order; junction bases with no gene match: 5.

This rearrangement joins TRBV2 to TRBJ1-2, with a possible D match to TRBD1 (5 bases). Germline values: CDR1 SNHLY, CDR2 FYNNEI. CDR3 size: 15 residues. V was pared by 2 bases and J by 3 bases, with 13 bases between. This CDR3 reads CASSERRDRHYGYTF. CDR3 nucleotide sequence: TGTGCCAGCAGTGAACGGCGGGACCGACACTATGGCTACACCTTC.

This chain connects TRBV19 to TRBJ2-3, with 13 bases identical to TRBD2. The length of the CDR3 is 17 residues. CDR1 and CDR2 (germline): LNHDA, SQIVND (reference sequence). V lost 5 bases, J lost 2 bases, and 7 bases stayed unmatched. CDR3 loop: CASSSRTSGRPTDTQYF. The CDR3 DNA reads as TGTGCCAGTAGTTCCCGGACTAGCGGGAGACCCACAGATACGCAGTATTTT.

The chain employs TRBV5-1 and TRBJ1-2, with TRBD1 as a possible D gene (5 bases). Trimming took off 0 bases at V and 13 bases at J, with 16 bases between the two ends. Per germline, CDR1 SGHRS and CDR2 YFSETQ. The CDR3 is made up of 13 amino acids. The CDR3 loop is CASSLEGLWLGTF. CDR3 DNA sequence: TGCGCCAGCAGCTTGGAGGGACTCTGGTTGGGCACCTTC.

The CDR3 sequence is CASSHESSQGASSGYTF. Written as DNA, the CDR3 is TGCGCCAGCAGCCACGAGTCATCACAGGGGGCGTCATCTGGCTACACCTTC. The chain couples TRBV4-1 to TRBJ1-2; 9 bases align to TRBD1. This CDR3 is 17 amino acids long. V trimming: 3 bases; J trimming: 7 bases; junction bases outside the gene matches: 15. Germline CDR1 MGHRA, CDR2 YSYEKL.

The genes are TRBV9 and TRBJ1-1; 12 nucleotides align to TRBD1. The CDR3 covers 19 residues. Per germline, CDR1 SGDLS and CDR2 YYNGEE. Unmatched junction bases numbered 16, after V lost 2 bases and J lost 5 bases. CDR3 residues: CASSVPELRDRGPKTEAFF. CDR3 DNA sequence: TGTGCCAGCAGCGTTCCGGAGCTCCGGGACAGGGGGCCCAAGACTGAAGCTTTCTTT.

This rearrangement joins TRBV13 to TRBJ2-2; D unresolved. The CDR3 spans 16 residues. V lost 0 bases and J 3 bases, leaving 11 bases between the germline ends. CDR1 and CDR2 (germline): PRHDT, FYEKMQ (reference sequence). CDR3 sequence (DNA): TGTGCCAGCAGCTTAGGCGCGCGGAGATACACCGGGGAGCTGTTTTTT. This codes for CASSLGARRYTGELFF.

In DNA form, the CDR3 reads TGCGCCAGCAGCCAAGGACTAGCGGGGGCTTACAATGAGCAGTTCTTC. Its protein is CASSQGLAGAYNEQFF. This chain joins TRBV4-3 and TRBJ2-1, with 12 bases fitting TRBD2. This CDR3 is 16 amino acids long. Trimming cost V 1 base and J 4 bases; bases outside gene matches: 2. Germline V gene sequence: CDR1 LGHNA, CDR2 YSLEER.

A single count supports this clone. This sequence joins TRBV19 and TRBJ2-2, with TRBD1 matching over 8 bases. This CDR3 is built from 15 residues. The V gene's germline CDR1 is LNHDA and CDR2 SQIVND (reference sequence). Losses at the gene ends were 9 bases for V and 6 bases for J; bases not matched to a gene: 12. Here the CDR3 DNA reads TGTGCCAGCCGACTGGACAGGGAGAGTTCCGGGGAGCTGTTTTTT. Translated, it gives CASRLDRESSGELFF.

The CDR3 DNA follows: TGCGCCAGCAGCAAAGCAGGACTAGCGGATACAGATACGCAGTATTTT. It is translated as CASSKAGLADTDTQYF. V is TRBV5-1 and J is TRBJ2-3; 10 bases are shared with TRBD2. V was clipped by 4 bases and J by 3 bases; unmatched bases: 8. There are 16 residues in the CDR3. From germline, CDR1 is SGHRS and CDR2 YFSETQ.

The chain joins TRBV19 to TRBJ1-1; no clear D. V shed 3 bases and J shed 6 bases, with 11 bases lying between them. Germline assignment: CDR1 LNHDA and CDR2 SQIVND (reference sequence). This CDR3 comprises 13 residues. The CDR3 DNA reads as TGTGCCAGTAGTATTCACCCCAGGCCTGAAGCTTTCTTT. Residues: CASSIHPRPEAFF.

The V call is TRBV5-4, the J call TRBJ2-2; no clear D. Per germline, CDR1 SGHNT and CDR2 YYREEE (reference sequence). The V end lost 3 bases, the J end lost 3 bases, and 15 bases lay between the germline ends. The length of the CDR3 is 16 residues. The CDR3 sequence is CASSSELPTYTGELFF. CDR3 coding DNA: TGTGCCAGCAGCTCTGAACTGCCCACGTACACCGGGGAGCTGTTTTTT. Filled out from reference TRBV5-4 and TRBJ2-2, the complete variable domain reads ETGVTQSPTHLIKTRGQQVTLRCSSQSGHNTVSWYQQALGQGPQFIFQYYREEENGRGNFPPRFSGLQFPNYSSELNVNALELDDSALYLCASSSELPTYTGELFFGEGSRLTVL.

The chain recombines TRBV19 with TRBJ2-3; the match to TRBD2 covers 9 bases. CDR1 and CDR2 (germline): LNHDA, SQIVND (reference sequence). The CDR3 is 15 amino acids. V gave up 6 bases and J gave up 4 bases; unmatched junction bases: 8. The CDR3 sequence: CASSLAGLSADTQYF. The CDR3 bases are TGTGCCAGTAGCCTAGCGGGGTTAAGCGCAGATACGCAGTATTTT.

The chain has TRBV2 and TRBJ2-7; 13 bases map to TRBD2. The CDR3 runs to 17 residues. The junction had 8 bases not matched to a gene; V was cut back by 5 bases and J by 1 base. In germline, CDR1 is SNHLY, CDR2 FYNNEI. The CDR3: CASSIDWTSGSSYEQYF. The CDR3 region has the DNA TGTGCCAGCAGTATAGATTGGACTAGCGGGAGTTCCTACGAGCAGTACTTC.

The rearrangement uses TRBV30 and TRBJ1-5; D may be TRBD1 (5 bases). The CDR3 is made up of 14 amino acids. From germline, CDR1 is GTSNPN and CDR2 SVGIG (reference sequence). V gave up 2 bases and J gave up 5 bases, with 13 bases separating them. This chain's CDR3 is CAWSSTRVDQPQHF. The CDR3 DNA sequence: TGTGCCTGGAGTTCAACCAGGGTGGATCAGCCCCAGCATTTT.

This chain joins TRBV6-5 and TRBJ1-2, with D possibly matching TRBD1 (6 bases). The germline V gene has CDR1 MNHEY and CDR2 SVGAGI. Trimming left V 9 bases short and J 8 bases short, with 22 bases between. This CDR3 contains 14 residues. DNA for the CDR3: TGTGCCAGTACTTCAGGGGCCGGGGTTAGAGGCTACACCTTC. As protein: CASTSGAGVRGYTF.

This chain joins TRBV19 and TRBJ1-1; unclear D gene. There are 15 residues in the CDR3. Trimming cost V 3 bases and J 2 bases, with 13 bases left between them. Germline V gene sequence: CDR1 LNHDA, CDR2 SQIVND (reference sequence). The DNA of the CDR3 is TGTGCCAGTAGTATGCATCAGTCGGGAAACACTGAAGCTTTCTTT. This translates into CASSMHQSGNTEAFF.

This clone turned up a few times. This sequence joins TRBV27 and TRBJ1-6, with TRBD1 matching 7 bases. Germline CDR1 reads MNHEY; CDR2 reads SMNVEV (reference sequence). The junction had 6 bases not matched to a gene; V was cut back by 6 bases and J by 7 bases. The CDR3 extends over 14 amino acids. The CDR3 nucleotides are TGTGCCAGCAGCAAAGGGACAGAAAATTCACCCCTCCACTTT. This gives the protein CASSKGTENSPLHF.

This chain connects TRBV7-2 to TRBJ1-5, with D possibly matching TRBD1 (5 bases). Germline V lookup: CDR1 SGHTA, CDR2 FQGNSA. The V end was cut by 1 base, the J end by 4 bases, with 11 bases between. The length of the CDR3 is 15 residues. DNA for the CDR3: TGTGCCAGCAGCTTAGTTGGGGGGAATAATCAGCCCCAGCATTTT. Protein: CASSLVGGNNQPQHF.

The chain carries TRBV11-2 and TRBJ2-1, with TRBD2 identical over 10 bases. This CDR3 spans 16 amino acids. CDR1 and CDR2 (germline): SGHAT, FQNNGV. J was trimmed by 5 bases and V by 5 bases; bases with no gene match: 9. In DNA, the CDR3 is TGTGCCAGCAGCCTATGGCTAGCGGGAGAGAACAATGAGCAGTTCTTC. Its protein product is CASSLWLAGENNEQFF.

The chain uses TRBV5-4 and TRBJ1-2; TRBD1 aligns across 9 bases. CDR3 length: 15 amino acids. Trimming took 5 bases from V and 2 from J; bases not matched to a gene: 7. Germline assignment: CDR1 SGHNT and CDR2 YYREEE (reference sequence). The CDR3 nucleotides read TGTGCCAGCAGTGTACTCGGACAGGGGAACTATGGCTACACCTTC. It yields the protein CASSVLGQGNYGYTF.

J is TRBJ2-3 and V is TRBV7-3, with 9 bases that match TRBD2. CDR3 size: 16 residues. Germline CDR1 reads SGHTA; CDR2 reads FQGTGA. V lost 2 bases, J lost 1 base, and 4 bases stayed unmatched. The CDR3 DNA is TGTGCCAGCAGCTTAGGGGCTAGCGGGGGCACAGATACGCAGTATTTT. The encoded protein is CASSLGASGGTDTQYF.

The J gene is TRBJ1-2, the V gene TRBV18; D might be TRBD1 (6 bases). Germline V lookup: CDR1 KGHSH, CDR2 LQKENI. This CDR3 is 15 amino acids long. The V end lost 3 bases, the J end lost 5 bases, and 16 bases lay between the germline ends. CDR3 coding DNA: TGTGCCAGCTCACCGACCCGGACAGCGACTTATGGCTACACCTTC. Protein: CASSPTRTATYGYTF. Using reference TRBV18 and TRBJ1-2 for the parts outside the CDR3, the full variable domain is NAGVMQNPRHLVRRRGQEARLRCSPMKGHSHVYWYRQLPEEGLKFMVYLQKENIIDESGMPKERFSAEFPKEGPSILRIQQVVRGDSAAYFCASSPTRTATYGYTFGSGTRLTVV.

The chain has TRBV7-2 and TRBJ2-3; D uncertain. The germline V gene encodes CDR1 SGHTA and CDR2 FQGNSA. CDR3 length: 15 residues. V lost 5 bases to trimming and J lost 1 base, with 13 bases between them. CDR3 sequence (DNA): TGTGCCAGCAGCCCCCGGGTGCCCGGCACAGATACGCAGTATTTT. Encoded protein: CASSPRVPGTDTQYF.

The chain has TRBV4-3 and TRBJ2-7; D not resolved. The ends were cut back, 3 bases at V and 1 base at J, with 10 bases in the middle. Germline values: CDR1 LGHNA, CDR2 YSLEER. This CDR3 is 14 amino acids long. The chain's CDR3 is CASSQDPGSYEQYF. The DNA of the CDR3 is TGCGCCAGCAGCCAGGATCCGGGTTCCTACGAGCAGTACTTC.

V usage is TRBV6-5 and J usage is TRBJ2-5, with 11 bases matching TRBD2. The germline CDR1 and CDR2 sequences are MNHEY and SVGAGI. Trimming removed 10 bases from V and 4 bases from J; junction bases left unmatched: 11. This CDR3 is built from 15 residues. The CDR3: CATTHSGGAGETQYF. Written as DNA, the CDR3 is TGTGCCACGACCCATAGCGGGGGGGCCGGAGAGACCCAGTACTTC.

The rearrangement links TRBV12-3 or TRBV12-4 to TRBJ1-1; 8 bases match TRBD1. CDR3 size: 13 residues. Trimming at V came to 6 bases and at J to 4 bases, leaving 4 bases not matched to a gene. The CDR3 loop reads CASRLGTGTEAFF. CDR3 nucleotide sequence: TGTGCCAGCAGACTTGGGACAGGCACTGAAGCTTTCTTT.

The chain couples TRBV29-1 to TRBJ2-3, with D possibly TRBD2 on 6 matching bases. This CDR3 contains 13 residues. Trimming cost V 1 base and J 8 bases, with 13 bases left between them. Germline V gene lookup returns CDR1 SQVTM and CDR2 ANQGSEA. CDR3 in amino acids: CSVEGAGFGTQYF. In DNA, the CDR3 is TGCAGCGTTGAAGGCGCGGGATTTGGTACGCAGTATTTT.